This TCR beta chain was profiled in a study of blood T cells in healthy people across ages. A second about 6 to 12 cycle PCR used barcoded and J-beta primers. MiXCR was run by TCRdb on the 5' RACE reads, yielding one entry per CDR3 protein. This table holds approximately 820,000 distinct CDR3 sequences, 40% to 50% found once. Germline CDR1 and CDR2: SEHNR and FQNEAQ (reference sequence). This CDR3 contains 17 residues. Trimming removed 5 bases from V and 0 bases from J, with 16 bases in between. This chain connects TRBV7-9 to TRBJ2-2; D is possibly TRBD1 or TRBD2 (5 bases each). The sequencing sample was made of blood. The clonotype originates from a man between 60 and 75 years old in good health. This CDR3 is CASSPPFVGANTGELFF. DNA of the CDR3: TGTGCCAGCAGCCCTCCTTTCGTGGGGGCGAACACCGGGGAGCTGTTTTTT.